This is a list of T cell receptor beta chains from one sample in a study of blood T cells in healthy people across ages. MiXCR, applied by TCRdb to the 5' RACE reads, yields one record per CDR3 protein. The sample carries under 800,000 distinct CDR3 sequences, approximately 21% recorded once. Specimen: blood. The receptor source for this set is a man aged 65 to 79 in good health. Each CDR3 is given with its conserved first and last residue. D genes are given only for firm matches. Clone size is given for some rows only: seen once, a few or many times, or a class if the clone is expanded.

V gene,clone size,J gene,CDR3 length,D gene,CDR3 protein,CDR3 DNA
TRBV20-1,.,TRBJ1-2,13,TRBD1,CSASPGQDYGYTF,TGCAGTGCTAGCCCGGGACAGGACTATGGCTACACCTTC
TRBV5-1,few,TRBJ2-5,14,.,CASSLGFSGEGQYF,TGCGCCAGCAGCCTGGGGTTTAGCGGTGAGGGCCAGTACTTC
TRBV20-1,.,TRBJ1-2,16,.,CSARVRVGREVDGYTF,TGCAGTGCTAGAGTGCGAGTGGGCAGGGAGGTGGATGGCTACACCTTC
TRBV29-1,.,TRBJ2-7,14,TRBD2,CSAGVSGRAHEQYF,TGCAGCGCCGGAGTTAGCGGGAGGGCCCACGAGCAGTACTTC
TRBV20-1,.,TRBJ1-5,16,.,CSARALNHGRNQPQHF,TGCAGTGCTAGAGCCCTCAACCACGGAAGAAATCAGCCCCAGCATTTT
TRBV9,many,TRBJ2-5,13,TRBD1,CASSTGVGETQYF,TGTGCCAGCAGTACAGGGGTAGGGGAGACCCAGTACTTC
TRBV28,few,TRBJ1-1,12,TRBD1,CASTSRGLGAFF,TGTGCCAGCACCTCGAGGGGGCTGGGAGCTTTCTTT
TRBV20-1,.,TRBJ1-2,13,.,CSARYKGNYGYTF,TGCAGTGCTCGCTACAAGGGTAACTATGGCTACACCTTC
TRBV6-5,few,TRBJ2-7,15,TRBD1,CASSYDRGSTYEQYF,TGTGCCAGCAGTTACGACAGGGGAAGTACCTACGAGCAGTACTTC
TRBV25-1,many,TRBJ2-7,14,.,CASSGRLIPYEQYF,TGTGCCAGCAGCGGGAGATTAATACCCTACGAGCAGTACTTC
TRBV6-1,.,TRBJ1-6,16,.,CASSPGTPSGNSPLHF,TGTGCCAGCAGCCCCGGGACACCTTCTGGGAATTCACCCCTCCACTTT
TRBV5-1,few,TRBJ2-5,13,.,CASSSTPKETQYF,TGCGCCAGCAGCTCGACCCCTAAAGAGACCCAGTACTTC
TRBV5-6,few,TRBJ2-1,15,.,CASSFRFSSYNEQFF,TGTGCCAGCAGCTTCCGGTTCAGCTCCTACAATGAGCAGTTCTTC
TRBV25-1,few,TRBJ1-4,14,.,CASSEGGGGEKLFF,TGTGCCAGCAGTGAAGGAGGAGGCGGTGAAAAACTGTTTTTT
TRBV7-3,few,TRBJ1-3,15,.,CAGSLTGGVRNTIYF,TGTGCCGGCAGCTTAACTGGAGGGGTTAGAAACACCATATATTTT
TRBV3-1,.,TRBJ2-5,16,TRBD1,CASSQRQGSYQETQYF,TGTGCCAGCAGCCAGAGACAGGGGTCTTACCAAGAGACCCAGTACTTC
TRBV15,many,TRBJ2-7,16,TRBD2,CATSRGASGILDEQYF,TGTGCCACCAGCAGAGGGGCTAGCGGGATTCTGGACGAGCAGTACTTC
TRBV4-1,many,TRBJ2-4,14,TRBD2,CASSRGGSGDIQYF,TGCGCCAGCAGCCGGGGCGGGAGTGGTGACATTCAGTACTTC
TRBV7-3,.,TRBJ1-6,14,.,CASSLKPGISPLHF,TGTGCCAGCAGCTTAAAACCAGGGATCTCACCCCTCCACTTT
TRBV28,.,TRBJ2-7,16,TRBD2,CASSRGLAGASYEQYF,TGTGCCAGCAGCCGTGGACTAGCGGGTGCCTCCTACGAGCAGTACTTC
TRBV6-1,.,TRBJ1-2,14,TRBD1,CASTNGGGTYGYTF,TGTGCCAGCACCAACGGAGGGGGCACCTATGGCTACACCTTC
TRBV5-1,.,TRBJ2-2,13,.,CVSRAPGTGELFF,TGCGTCAGCAGGGCTCCAGGGACCGGGGAGCTGTTTTTT
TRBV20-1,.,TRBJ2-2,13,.,CSARVMEAGELFF,TGCAGTGCTAGAGTCATGGAGGCCGGGGAGCTGTTTTTT
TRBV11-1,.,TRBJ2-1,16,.,CASSPRGASGNNEQFF,TGTGCCAGCAGCCCCAGGGGGGCTAGCGGAAACAATGAGCAGTTCTTC
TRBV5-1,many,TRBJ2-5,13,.,CASSAAGQETQYF,TGCGCCAGCAGCGCAGCAGGGCAAGAGACCCAGTACTTC
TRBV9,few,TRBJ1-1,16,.,CASSVFSTVVGTEAFF,TGTGCCAGCAGCGTCTTCTCTACAGTGGTGGGGACTGAAGCTTTCTTT
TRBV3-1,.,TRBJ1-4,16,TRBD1,CAGSQVGTGGNEKLFF,TGTGCCGGCAGCCAAGTTGGTACAGGGGGAAATGAAAAACTGTTTTTT
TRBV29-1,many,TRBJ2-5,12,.,CSVAQGQETQYF,TGCAGCGTTGCCCAGGGACAAGAGACCCAGTACTTC
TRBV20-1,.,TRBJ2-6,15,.,CSAITGSSGANVLTF,TGCAGTGCTATTACAGGTTCCTCTGGGGCCAACGTCCTGACTTTC
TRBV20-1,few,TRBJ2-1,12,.,CSARDPSHEQFF,TGCAGTGCTAGAGATCCCAGCCATGAGCAGTTCTTC
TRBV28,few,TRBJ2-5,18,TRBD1,CASSWGTGSVRARETQYF,TGTGCCAGCAGTTGGGGGACAGGGAGTGTTCGGGCACGGGAGACCCAGTACTTC
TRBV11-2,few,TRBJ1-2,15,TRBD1,CASSLAGQGLRGYTF,TGTGCCAGCAGCCTCGCCGGACAGGGACTCCGCGGCTACACCTTC
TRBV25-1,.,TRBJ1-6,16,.,CASSESSGGGNSSLHF,TGTGCCAGCAGTGAATCCTCCGGGGGCGGAAATTCATCCCTCCACTTT
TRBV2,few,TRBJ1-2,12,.,CASSESTVKTTF,TGTGCCAGCAGTGAAAGTACGGTTAAAACCACCTTC
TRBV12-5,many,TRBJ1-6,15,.,CASGLTTGGNSPLHF,TGTGCTAGTGGTTTGACGACAGGCGGTAATTCACCCCTCCACTTT
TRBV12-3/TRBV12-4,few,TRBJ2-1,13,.,CASGRREVGEQFF,TGTGCCAGCGGAAGGCGGGAAGTAGGTGAGCAGTTCTTC
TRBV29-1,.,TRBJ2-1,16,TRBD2,CSVEGQRETTYNEQFF,TGCAGCGTTGAAGGTCAGCGGGAGACGACCTACAATGAGCAGTTCTTC
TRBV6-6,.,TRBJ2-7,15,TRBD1,CASSYWDRGNYEQYF,TGTGCCAGCAGTTACTGGGACAGGGGAAACTACGAGCAGTACTTC
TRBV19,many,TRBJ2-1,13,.,CASSRTGFGEQFF,TGTGCCAGTAGTCGGACGGGGTTTGGTGAGCAGTTCTTC
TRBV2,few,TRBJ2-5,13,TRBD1,CASSADRVATQYF,TGTGCCAGCAGTGCGGACAGGGTGGCAACCCAGTACTTC
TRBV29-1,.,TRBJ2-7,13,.,CSVAKTRGHEQYF,TGCAGCGTTGCGAAGACTAGGGGCCACGAGCAGTACTTC
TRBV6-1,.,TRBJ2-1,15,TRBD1,CASRPGQGAIDEQFF,TGTGCCAGCAGACCGGGACAGGGGGCAATCGATGAGCAGTTCTTC
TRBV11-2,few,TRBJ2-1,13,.,CASSFGGGLPPSF,TGTGCCAGCAGCTTTGGAGGGGGTTTACCCCCCTCGTTC
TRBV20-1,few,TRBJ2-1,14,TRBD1,CSARATGIDNEQFF,TGCAGTGCTAGAGCGACAGGGATTGACAATGAGCAGTTCTTC
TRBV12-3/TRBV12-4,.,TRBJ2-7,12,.,CASSYYAPEQYF,TGTGCCAGCAGCTACTATGCCCCCGAGCAGTACTTC
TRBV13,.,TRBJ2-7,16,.,CASSLGWTEASYEQYF,TGTGCCAGCAGCTTAGGGTGGACAGAGGCCTCCTACGAGCAGTACTTC
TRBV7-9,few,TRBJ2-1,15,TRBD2,CASREGLAAPNEQFF,TGTGCCAGCAGGGAGGGACTAGCGGCCCCCAATGAGCAGTTCTTC
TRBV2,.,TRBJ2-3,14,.,CASSEALRRDTQYF,TGTGCCAGCAGTGAGGCACTACGCAGGGATACGCAGTATTTT
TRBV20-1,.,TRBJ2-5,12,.,CSAGIREETQYF,TGCAGTGCGGGGATTAGGGAGGAGACCCAGTACTTC